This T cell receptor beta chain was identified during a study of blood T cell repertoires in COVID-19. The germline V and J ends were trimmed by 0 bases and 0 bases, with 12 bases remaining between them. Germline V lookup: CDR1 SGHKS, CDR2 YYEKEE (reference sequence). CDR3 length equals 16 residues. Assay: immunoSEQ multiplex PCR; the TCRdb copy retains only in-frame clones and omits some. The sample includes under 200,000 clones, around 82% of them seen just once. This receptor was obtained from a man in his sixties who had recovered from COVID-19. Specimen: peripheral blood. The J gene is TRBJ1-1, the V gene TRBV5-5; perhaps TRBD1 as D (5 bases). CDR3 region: CASSLGPQGLNTEAFF. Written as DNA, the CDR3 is TGTGCCAGCAGCTTGGGCCCTCAGGGATTGAACACTGAAGCTTTCTTT. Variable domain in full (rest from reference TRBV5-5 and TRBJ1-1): DAGVTQSPTHLIKTRGQQVTLRCSPISGHKSVSWYQQVLGQGPQFIFQYYEKEERGRGNFPDRFSARQFPNYSSELNVNALLLGDSALYLCASSLGPQGLNTEAFFGQGTRLTVV.